This is a list of T cell receptor beta chains from one sample in a study of blood T cell repertoires in COVID-19. TCRdb's copy holds only in-frame clones and misses some; the assay was immunoSEQ multiplex PCR. The sample carries about 120,000 clones, roughly 78% recorded once. Sequencing was done on a sample of peripheral blood. The receptors stem from a man aged 55 to 70 with active or convalescent COVID-19. Each CDR3 is given with its conserved first and last residue. The order of the fields is D gene, J gene, CDR3 length, clone size, V gene, CDR3 protein, CDR3 DNA. D genes are given only for firm matches. Rows give clone size only sometimes, using once, few, many, or a class for an expanded clone.

D: .; J: TRBJ2-7; length: 13; size: .; V: TRBV27; CDR3: CASALGRSYEQYF; DNA: TGTGCCAGCGCCCTCGGGAGATCCTACGAGCAGTACTTC
D: .; J: TRBJ2-7; length: 13; size: .; V: TRBV6-4; CDR3: CASSESTGYEQYF; DNA: TGTGCCAGCAGTGAGTCCACAGGGTACGAGCAGTACTTC
D: .; J: TRBJ1-4; length: 13; size: .; V: TRBV15; CDR3: CATSRDPIEKLFF; DNA: TGTGCCACCAGCAGAGACCCAATTGAAAAACTGTTTTTT
D: .; J: TRBJ1-3; length: 15; size: .; V: TRBV11-2; CDR3: CASSTWQVSGNTIYF; DNA: TGTGCCAGCAGCACGTGGCAGGTCTCTGGAAACACCATATATTTT
D: TRBD1; J: TRBJ2-7; length: 14; size: .; V: TRBV7-8; CDR3: CASSTGQNSYEQYF; DNA: TGTGCCAGCAGCACGGGACAGAACTCCTACGAGCAGTACTTC
D: .; J: TRBJ2-1; length: 13; size: .; V: TRBV5-4; CDR3: CASSLPSSDEQFF; DNA: TGTGCCAGCAGCTTGCCCTCGAGCGATGAGCAGTTCTTC
D: .; J: TRBJ1-4; length: 14; size: .; V: TRBV5-1; CDR3: CASSLAARGEKLFF; DNA: TGCGCCAGCAGCTTGGCAGCACGGGGGGAAAAACTGTTTTTT
D: .; J: TRBJ2-2; length: 12; size: .; V: TRBV29-1; CDR3: CSVVGGSGELFF; DNA: TGCAGCGTTGTGGGGGGTAGCGGGGAGCTGTTTTTT
D: .; J: TRBJ2-3; length: 16; size: .; V: TRBV5-6; CDR3: CASSLDRGLITDTQYF; DNA: TGTGCCAGCAGCTTGGATAGGGGACTGATTACAGATACGCAGTATTTT
D: TRBD2; J: TRBJ2-7; length: 18; size: .; V: TRBV27; CDR3: CASSSGLTRGLPIYEQYF; DNA: TGTGCCAGCAGTTCGGGACTAACCCGGGGACTACCCATTTACGAGCAGTACTTC
D: .; J: TRBJ2-1; length: 14; size: .; V: TRBV6-2/TRBV6-3; CDR3: CASSGGSSYNEQFF; DNA: TGTGCCAGCAGCGGGGGCAGCTCCTACAATGAGCAGTTCTTC
D: TRBD1; J: TRBJ1-5; length: 14; size: .; V: TRBV4-3; CDR3: CASSQGTGGLPQHF; DNA: TGCGCCAGCAGCCAAGGGACAGGGGGCCTGCCCCAGCATTTT
D: .; J: TRBJ1-5; length: 17; size: once; V: TRBV28; CDR3: CASSPPQVLVGNQPQHF; DNA: TGTGCCAGCAGTCCTCCACAGGTCCTCGTGGGCAATCAGCCCCAGCATTTT
D: TRBD1; J: TRBJ2-7; length: 13; size: .; V: TRBV12-3/TRBV12-4; CDR3: CASRAGTGAEQYF; DNA: TGTGCCAGCAGGGCCGGGACAGGGGCCGAGCAGTACTTC
D: TRBD1; J: TRBJ1-4; length: 14; size: .; V: TRBV19; CDR3: CASSARDSNEKLFF; DNA: TGTGCCAGTAGTGCTCGGGACAGTAATGAAAAACTGTTTTTT
D: TRBD2; J: TRBJ2-7; length: 15; size: .; V: TRBV7-3; CDR3: CASSPTSGGTYEQYF; DNA: TGTGCCAGCAGCCCAACTAGCGGGGGAACCTACGAGCAGTACTTC
D: .; J: TRBJ2-3; length: 16; size: .; V: TRBV18; CDR3: CASSPLRTAFTDTQYF; DNA: TGTGCCAGCTCACCACTAAGGACTGCCTTCACAGATACGCAGTATTTT
D: .; J: TRBJ2-7; length: 12; size: large; V: TRBV30; CDR3: CAWSVRGYEQYF; DNA: TGTGCCTGGAGTGTTCGGGGTTACGAGCAGTACTTC
D: .; J: TRBJ2-1; length: 13; size: .; V: TRBV19; CDR3: CASAGTSLIEQFF; DNA: TGTGCCAGTGCCGGGACATCCCTGATTGAGCAGTTCTTC
D: .; J: TRBJ1-2; length: 15; size: few; V: TRBV6-5; CDR3: CASSYGDRPGYGYTF; DNA: TGTGCCAGCAGTTACGGAGACCGTCCGGGCTATGGCTACACCTTC
D: .; J: TRBJ1-5; length: 15; size: .; V: TRBV18; CDR3: CASSPQQGQGQPQHF; DNA: TGTGCCAGCTCACCGCAGCAGGGACAAGGCCAGCCCCAGCATTTT
D: TRBD1; J: TRBJ1-5; length: 13; size: once; V: TRBV19; CDR3: CASSSDREEPQHF; DNA: TGTGCCAGTAGTTCCGACAGGGAAGAGCCCCAGCATTTT
D: .; J: TRBJ2-3; length: 13; size: few; V: TRBV5-1; CDR3: CASSPFPADTQYF; DNA: TGCGCCAGCAGCCCCTTTCCGGCAGATACGCAGTATTTT
D: TRBD2; J: TRBJ2-3; length: 17; size: .; V: TRBV4-1; CDR3: CASSQDGSGASTDTQYF; DNA: TGCGCCAGCAGCCAAGATGGTAGCGGGGCGAGCACAGATACGCAGTATTTT
D: TRBD2; J: TRBJ2-3; length: 16; size: .; V: TRBV19; CDR3: CATLAGGTFRTDTQYF; DNA: TGTGCCACCCTCGCGGGAGGGACATTCCGCACAGATACGCAGTATTTT
D: .; J: TRBJ1-4; length: 15; size: .; V: TRBV19; CDR3: CATSSTGGAREKLFF; DNA: TGTGCCACCTCCTCTACTGGGGGCGCGAGGGAAAAACTGTTTTTT
D: .; J: TRBJ2-1; length: 14; size: .; V: TRBV11-2; CDR3: CASHWGDPNNEQFF; DNA: TGTGCCAGCCACTGGGGGGACCCGAACAATGAGCAGTTCTTC